This T cell receptor (beta chain) was sequenced in a study of beta chain features in type 1 diabetes. Broader study findings: The analysis here could not establish whether HLA type shapes TCRB rearrangement.

cDNA synthesis used the whole RNA isolate, giving expressed TCRB sequences. TCRdb's table, derived via immunoSEQ multiplex PCR, lists solely in-frame clones and lacks some. This table has some 44,000 clones, roughly 45% appearing once. Notes on this clone: What it recognizes is unknown.

V lost 7 bases to trimming and J lost 3 bases; unmatched junction nucleotides: 6. The CDR3 length is 14 residues. V and J are TRBV23-1 and TRBJ1-5; 7 bases line up with TRBD1. TRBV23-1 is an open reading frame, and its role is uncertain. This clonotype originated in a woman in her twenties or thirties in good health. Material: stem cell memory CD4+ T cells from blood. The CDR3 loop is CASTRQGYNQPQHF. The CDR3 bases are TGCGCCAGCACTCGACAGGGCTACAATCAGCCCCAGCATTTT.